One sample yielded the 25 T cell receptor beta chains listed below, sequenced in a study of early T cells in non-severe SARS-CoV-2 infection. One entry per CDR3 protein, called by TCRdb with MiXCR from the 5' RACE reads. The table has some 82,000 distinct CDR3 sequences, 12% seen once. The input for sequencing was whole blood, taken at baseline. The receptors were gathered from an adult who was a healthcare worker with PCR-confirmed SARS-CoV-2 infection or an uninfected control (not recorded which).

This clonotype has a handful of counts. CDR3 residues: CATRQGFGDTQYF. The CDR3, as DNA: TGTGCCACCCGACAGGGGTTCGGAGATACGCAGTATTTT. V and J are TRBV12-3 or TRBV12-4 and TRBJ2-3; TRBD1 matches 8 bases. V shed 10 bases, J shed 5 bases, and the junction held 8 bases outside the gene matches. The CDR3 extends over 13 amino acids.

This clonotype turned up a few times. The chain is built from TRBV6-2 or TRBV6-3 and TRBJ2-7, with 12 bases matching TRBD2. The CDR3 loop spans 16 amino acids. V lost 4 bases and J lost 1; bases outside the gene matches: 5. Per the germline V gene, CDR1 is MNHEY and CDR2 is SVGEGT. The CDR3 sequence is CASSSRLAGASYEQYF. The DNA of the CDR3 is TGTGCCAGCAGTTCTCGACTAGCGGGGGCGTCCTACGAGCAGTACTTC.

The V call is TRBV19, the J call TRBJ2-2; either TRBD1 or TRBD2 may fit D (5 bases each). Trimming left V 3 bases short and J 5 bases short, with 7 bases between. The length of the CDR3 is 13 residues. Germline V gene lookup returns CDR1 LNHDA and CDR2 SQIVND (reference sequence). CDR3 residues: CASSIGATGELFF. The DNA of the CDR3 is TGTGCCAGTAGTATCGGGGCTACCGGGGAGCTGTTTTTT.

The chain is built from TRBV18 and TRBJ1-2, with 10 bases that match TRBD1. CDR3 length equals 16 residues. Looked up from germline, CDR1 is KGHSH and CDR2 is LQKENI. J was trimmed by 4 bases and V by 5 bases; bases with no gene match: 10. The CDR3 DNA sequence: TGTGCCAGCTCAGACGGGACAGGGGCCCGAAGCTATGGCTACACCTTC. Translation gives CASSDGTGARSYGYTF.

The chain recombines TRBV5-1 with TRBJ2-7, with a weak D call TRBD1 (5 bases). V dropped 0 bases and J dropped 0 bases, with 7 bases sitting between them. CDR1 and CDR2 (germline): SGHRS, YFSETQ. This CDR3 contains 14 residues. The CDR3 loop reads CASSLGQSSYEQYF. Here the CDR3 DNA reads TGCGCCAGCAGCTTGGGACAGTCCTCCTACGAGCAGTACTTC.

This clonotype occurred a few times. The chain couples TRBV4-1 to TRBJ1-5, with D tentatively TRBD1 (6 bases). The germline V and J ends were trimmed by 4 bases and 5 bases, with 12 bases remaining between them. The CDR3 runs to 14 residues. CDR1 and CDR2 from the germline V gene are MGHRA and YSYEKL. CDR3 nucleotide sequence: TGCGCCAGCAGCCGAACGGGGGGCGATCAGCCCCAGCATTTT. Amino acid sequence: CASSRTGGDQPQHF.

This clonotype has ten or more counts. The CDR3 DNA sequence: TGCGCCAGCAGAAACCACGGAGAGACCCAGTACTTC. Its protein is CASRNHGETQYF. The gene calls are TRBV5-1 and TRBJ2-5, with D hard to call. V was trimmed by 5 bases and J by 4 bases, leaving 9 bases between them. The CDR3 runs to 12 residues. The germline gives CDR1 SGHRS, CDR2 YFSETQ.

This clonotype was counted only a few times. The rearrangement joins TRBV2 to TRBJ1-1; possible D gene TRBD1, 6 bases. The V and J ends lost 6 bases and 0 bases respectively, with 11 bases between them. This CDR3 is 14 amino acids long. CDR1 and CDR2 (germline): SNHLY, FYNNEI. The CDR3 sequence is CASRGDTMNTEAFF. The CDR3 nucleotides are TGTGCCAGCAGGGGGGACACCATGAACACTGAAGCTTTCTTT.

This clonotype was detected many times. This chain links TRBV27 with TRBJ2-7; 10 positions match TRBD1. V shed 5 bases and J 2 bases; nucleotides not matched to a gene: 6. The germline V gene has CDR1 MNHEY and CDR2 SMNVEV (reference sequence). There are 15 residues in the CDR3. In DNA, the CDR3 is TGTGCCAGCAGTCCCCGACAGGGGGCAACCTACGAGCAGTACTTC. As protein: CASSPRQGATYEQYF.

This clonotype came up a few times. This rearrangement joins TRBV5-1 to TRBJ2-1; TRBD1 matches 11 bases. Germline V gene lookup returns CDR1 SGHRS and CDR2 YFSETQ. J was trimmed by 7 bases and V by 5 bases; bases with no gene match: 5. This CDR3 region has 14 residues. Here the CDR3 reads CASSLGTGGNEQFF. The CDR3 bases are TGCGCCAGCAGTCTCGGGACAGGGGGGAATGAGCAGTTCTTC.

This clonotype was seen a few times. DNA of the CDR3: TGTGCCAGCAGCTTCCAGGGGCTGATTGAAGCTTTCTTT. Protein: CASSFQGLIEAFF. The V gene is TRBV5-8, the J gene TRBJ1-1; D may be TRBD1 (6 bases). V lost 2 bases and J 7 bases, leaving 12 bases between the germline ends. This CDR3 spans 13 amino acids. Germline lookup yields CDR1 SGHTS and CDR2 YDEGEE.

A few counts support this clonotype. The chain uses TRBV3-1 and TRBJ2-5; D remains ambiguous. Germline loops: CDR1 LGHDT, CDR2 YNNKEL (reference sequence). With 1 base removed from V and 4 bases from J, the gap between germline ends came to 13 bases. The CDR3 contains 15 residues. CDR3 protein: CASSQAEGWGETQYF. The CDR3 nucleotides are TGTGCCAGCAGCCAAGCAGAAGGGTGGGGAGAGACCCAGTACTTC.

The V and J genes are TRBV6-5 and TRBJ2-3; D unclear. The CDR3 consists of 11 residues. Per germline, CDR1 MNHEY and CDR2 SVGAGI. The V end lost 2 bases, the J end lost 5 bases, and 2 bases lay between the germline ends. For the CDR3, the DNA is TGTGCCAGCAGTTACGTAGATACGCAGTATTTT. It codes for CASSYVDTQYF.

V usage is TRBV28 and J usage is TRBJ2-3, with TRBD1 as a possible D gene (5 bases). Germline V gives CDR1 MDHEN, CDR2 SYDVKM. The CDR3 spans 11 residues. Trimming removed 8 bases from V and 2 bases from J, with 5 bases in between. In DNA, the CDR3 is TGTGCCAGCGGGGCCACAGATACGCAGTATTTT. Its translation is CASGATDTQYF.

The CDR3, as DNA: TGTGCCAGCAGCCTGGACAGCAGGAACTATGGCTACACCTTC. Amino acid sequence: CASSLDSRNYGYTF. The chain recombines TRBV11-2 with TRBJ1-2; the D gene is possibly TRBD1 (6 bases). The germline V gene has CDR1 SGHAT and CDR2 FQNNGV. The V end lost 5 bases, the J end lost 2 bases, and 12 bases lay between the germline ends. This CDR3 has 14 residues.

This clonotype has at least ten counts. The chain combines TRBV6-6 with TRBJ1-5, with 7 bases matching TRBD1. Germline loops: CDR1 MNHNY, CDR2 SVGAGI (reference sequence). Trimming cost V 7 bases and J 8 bases; bases outside gene matches: 5. The CDR3 sequence is 12 residues long. The CDR3 DNA reads as TGTGCCAGCAACCCAGGGGGGGAGCCCCAGCATTTT. Translating gives CASNPGGEPQHF.

This clonotype occurred a few times. V is TRBV24-1 and J is TRBJ2-3; perhaps TRBD1 as D (5 bases). The CDR3 consists of 17 residues. V was pared by 4 bases and J by 1 base, with 17 bases between. Per the germline V gene, CDR1 is KGHDR and CDR2 is SFDVKD. The CDR3: CATSDPSVLRGTDTQYF. The CDR3 coding sequence is TGTGCCACCAGTGACCCCTCCGTCCTCAGGGGCACAGATACGCAGTATTTT.

This clonotype was observed once. The V and J genes are TRBV7-6 and TRBJ2-2; maybe TRBD2 (6 bases). With 5 bases removed from V and 1 base from J, the gap between germline ends came to 11 bases. The CDR3 is 15 amino acids. Germline V gene data show CDR1 as SGHVS and CDR2 as FNYEAQ. The CDR3 DNA sequence: TGTGCCAGCAGCAGGGACTGGGAGAACACCGGGGAGCTGTTTTTT. Protein product: CASSRDWENTGELFF.

This clonotype came up many times. The chain joins TRBV5-1 to TRBJ2-2, with TRBD2 identical over 7 bases. Germline V gene data show CDR1 as SGHRS and CDR2 as YFSETQ. Unmatched junction bases numbered 0, after V lost 3 bases and J lost 7 bases. The CDR3 loop spans 12 amino acids. The CDR3 coding sequence is TGCGCCAGCAGCTGGACTAGCGGGGAGCTGTTTTTT. Its protein is CASSWTSGELFF.

In this sample, this clonotype turned up many times. J is TRBJ2-7 and V is TRBV4-1; 7 nucleotides line up with TRBD2. Unmatched junction bases numbered 3, after V lost 0 bases and J lost 1 base. The germline V gene has CDR1 MGHRA and CDR2 YSYEKL. This CDR3 comprises 15 residues. CDR3 residues: CASSQDWEGSYEQYF. The CDR3 DNA follows: TGCGCCAGCAGCCAAGATTGGGAGGGTTCCTACGAGCAGTACTTC.

This clonotype was observed a handful of times. For the CDR3, the DNA is TGTGCCAGCAGTTACGACGGAGGTAGCAATCAGCCCCAGCATTTT. Protein sequence: CASSYDGGSNQPQHF. The chain couples TRBV6-6 to TRBJ1-5; D is uncertain. The length of the CDR3 is 15 residues. Trimming removed 2 bases from V and 0 bases from J, with 8 bases in between. CDR1 MNHNY and CDR2 SVGAGI come from the germline V gene (reference sequence).

The chain has TRBV12-3 or TRBV12-4 and TRBJ2-1, with D perhaps given as TRBD1 or TRBD2 (5 bases each). The germline V and J ends were trimmed by 2 bases and 7 bases, with 15 bases remaining between them. The CDR3 totals 15 residues. CDR3 sequence reads: CASSLRDPAGNEQFF. CDR3 sequence (DNA): TGTGCCAGCAGTTTAAGGGACCCCGCGGGTAATGAGCAGTTCTTC.

This clonotype was counted many times. V and J are TRBV30 and TRBJ2-1; TRBD2 might be the D (6 bases). The length of the CDR3 is 13 residues. V was trimmed by 2 bases and J by 6 bases, leaving 11 bases between them. Germline CDR1 reads GTSNPN; CDR2 reads SVGIG (reference sequence). In DNA, the CDR3 is TGTGCCTGGAGTATGGGCGGGGCCAATGAGCAGTTCTTC. Translation gives CAWSMGGANEQFF.

This clonotype was picked up many times. The CDR3 coding sequence is TGTGCCAGCAGCTTAGACCCGGACAGCTTCAATGAGCAGTTCTTC. This sequence encodes CASSLDPDSFNEQFF. The genes are TRBV7-2 and TRBJ2-1; possibly TRBD1 for D (6 bases). This CDR3 has 15 residues. Trimming took 1 base from V and 6 from J, leaving 13 bases between them. From germline, CDR1 is SGHTA and CDR2 FQGNSA.

This clonotype has only a few counts. The rearrangement links TRBV2 to TRBJ1-5; D is uncertain. The CDR3 sequence is 15 residues long. Trimming took off 2 bases at V and 0 bases at J, with 8 bases between the two ends. CDR1 and CDR2 (germline): SNHLY, FYNNEI. CDR3 residues: CASSELPNSNQPQHF. DNA for the CDR3: TGTGCCAGCAGTGAATTACCCAATAGCAATCAGCCCCAGCATTTT.